The sequence of this TCR beta chain was determined in a study of control samples from healthy donors and cancer patients. Sequenced by immunoSEQ multiplex PCR; TCRdb stores in-frame clones only, minus some. The sample consists of some 110,000 clones, 80% to 90% of them appearing once. The CDR3 is 13 amino acids. Germline lookup yields CDR1 LGHNT and CDR2 FRNRAP. V was cut by 1 base and J by 7 bases, with 10 bases left in between. This clone has just a few counts. This TCR came from a woman aged 50 to 60 with colorectal cancer. The specimen was PBMCs. This chain connects TRBV12-5 to TRBJ1-1; a possible D gene is TRBD1 (5 bases). The CDR3 nucleotides read TGTGCTAGTGGTTTGGGGCAGCAGGGTGAAGCTTTCTTT. Encoded protein: CASGLGQQGEAFF. Looking up the rest from reference TRBV12-5 and TRBJ1-1 gives the full variable domain: DARVTQTPRHKVTEMGQEVTMRCQPILGHNTVFWYRQTMMQGLELLAYFRNRAPLDDSGMPKDRFSAEMPDATLATLKIQPSEPRDSAVYFCASGLGQQGEAFFGQGTRLTVV.